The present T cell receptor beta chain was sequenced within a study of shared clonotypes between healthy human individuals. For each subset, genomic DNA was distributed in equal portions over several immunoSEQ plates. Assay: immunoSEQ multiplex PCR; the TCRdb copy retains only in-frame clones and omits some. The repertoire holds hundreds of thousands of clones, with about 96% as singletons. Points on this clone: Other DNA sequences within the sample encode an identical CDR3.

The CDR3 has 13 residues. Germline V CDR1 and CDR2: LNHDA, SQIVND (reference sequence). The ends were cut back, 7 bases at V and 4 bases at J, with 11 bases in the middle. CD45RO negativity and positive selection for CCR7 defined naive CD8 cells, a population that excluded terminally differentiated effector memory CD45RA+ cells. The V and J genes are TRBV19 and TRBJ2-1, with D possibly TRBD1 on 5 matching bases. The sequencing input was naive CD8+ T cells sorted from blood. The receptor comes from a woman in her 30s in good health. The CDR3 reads CASNDRGYNEQFF. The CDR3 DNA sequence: TGTGCCAGTAACGACAGAGGTTACAATGAGCAGTTCTTC. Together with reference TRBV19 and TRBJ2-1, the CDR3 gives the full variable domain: DGGITQSPKYLFRKEGQNVTLSCEQNLNHDAMYWYRQDPGQGLRLIYYSQIVNDFQKGDIAEGYSVSREKKESFPLTVTSAQKNPTAFYLCASNDRGYNEQFFGPGTRLTVL.